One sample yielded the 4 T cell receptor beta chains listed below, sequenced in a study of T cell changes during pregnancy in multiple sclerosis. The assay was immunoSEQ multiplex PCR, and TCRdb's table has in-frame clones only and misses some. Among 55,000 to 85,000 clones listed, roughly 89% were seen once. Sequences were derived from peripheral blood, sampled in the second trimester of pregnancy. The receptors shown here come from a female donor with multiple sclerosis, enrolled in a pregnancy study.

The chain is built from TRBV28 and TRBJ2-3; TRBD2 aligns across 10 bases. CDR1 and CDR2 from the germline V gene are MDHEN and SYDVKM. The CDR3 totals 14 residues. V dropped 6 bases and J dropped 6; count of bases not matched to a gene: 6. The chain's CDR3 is CASRLAGVVDTQYF. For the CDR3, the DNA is TGTGCCAGCAGGCTAGCGGGAGTTGTGGATACGCAGTATTTT.

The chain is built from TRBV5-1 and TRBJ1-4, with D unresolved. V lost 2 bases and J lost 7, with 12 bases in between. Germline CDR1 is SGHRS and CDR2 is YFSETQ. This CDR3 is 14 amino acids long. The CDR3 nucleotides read TGCGCCAGCAGCTTACAAACCGATGGTGAAAAACTGTTTTTT. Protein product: CASSLQTDGEKLFF. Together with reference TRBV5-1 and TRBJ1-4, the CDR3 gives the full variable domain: KAGVTQTPRYLIKTRGQQVTLSCSPISGHRSVSWYQQTPGQGLQFLFEYFSETQRNKGNFPGRFSGRQFSNSRSEMNVSTLELGDSALYLCASSLQTDGEKLFFGSGTQLSVL.

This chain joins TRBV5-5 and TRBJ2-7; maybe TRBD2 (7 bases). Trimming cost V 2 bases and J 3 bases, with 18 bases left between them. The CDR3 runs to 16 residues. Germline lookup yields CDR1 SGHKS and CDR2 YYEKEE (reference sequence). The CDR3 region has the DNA TGTGCCAGCAGCTTTGGGGGGGCAGGGCCCCTCTACGAGCAGTACTTC. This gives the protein CASSFGGAGPLYEQYF.

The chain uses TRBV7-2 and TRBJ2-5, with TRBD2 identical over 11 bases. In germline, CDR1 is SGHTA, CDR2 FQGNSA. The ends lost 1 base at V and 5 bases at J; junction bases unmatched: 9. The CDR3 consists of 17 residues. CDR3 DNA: TGTGCCAGCAGCTTAGGGGGTAGCGGGAGGGCCTTTGAGACCCAGTACTTC. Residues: CASSLGGSGRAFETQYF.